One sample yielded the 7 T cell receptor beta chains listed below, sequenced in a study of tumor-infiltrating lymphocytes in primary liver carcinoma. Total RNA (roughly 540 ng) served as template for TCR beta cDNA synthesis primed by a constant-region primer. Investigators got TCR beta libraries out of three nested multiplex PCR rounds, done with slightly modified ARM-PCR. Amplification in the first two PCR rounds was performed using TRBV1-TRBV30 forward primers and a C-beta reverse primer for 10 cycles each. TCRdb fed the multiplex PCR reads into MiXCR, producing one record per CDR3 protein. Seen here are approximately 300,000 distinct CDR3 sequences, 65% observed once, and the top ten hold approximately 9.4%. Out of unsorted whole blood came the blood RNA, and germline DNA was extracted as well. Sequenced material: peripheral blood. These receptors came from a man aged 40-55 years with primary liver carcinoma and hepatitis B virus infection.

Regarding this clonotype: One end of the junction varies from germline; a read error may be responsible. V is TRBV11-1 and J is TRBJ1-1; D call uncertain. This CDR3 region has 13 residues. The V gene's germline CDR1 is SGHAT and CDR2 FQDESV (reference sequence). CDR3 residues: CASSLHSNSDAFF. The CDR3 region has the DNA TGTGCCAGCAGCTTGCATTCGAACTCTGATGCTTTCTTT.

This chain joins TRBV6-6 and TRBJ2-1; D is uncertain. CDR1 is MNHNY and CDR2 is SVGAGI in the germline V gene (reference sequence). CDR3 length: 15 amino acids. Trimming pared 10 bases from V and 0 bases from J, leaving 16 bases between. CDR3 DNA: TGTGCCAACAGCCCTGAAACACGCTCCTACAATGAGCAGTTCTTC. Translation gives CANSPETRSYNEQFF.

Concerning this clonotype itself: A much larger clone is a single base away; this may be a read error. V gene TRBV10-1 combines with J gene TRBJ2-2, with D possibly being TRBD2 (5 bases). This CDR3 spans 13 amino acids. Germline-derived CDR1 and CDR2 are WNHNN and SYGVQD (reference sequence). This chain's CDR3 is CASSGANTGKLFF. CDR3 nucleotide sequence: TGCGCCAGCAGCGGAGCGAACACCGGGAAGCTGTTTTTT.

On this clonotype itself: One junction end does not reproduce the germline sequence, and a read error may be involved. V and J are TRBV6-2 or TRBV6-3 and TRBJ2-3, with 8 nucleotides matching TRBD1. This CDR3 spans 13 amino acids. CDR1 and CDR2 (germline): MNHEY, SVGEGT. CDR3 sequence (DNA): TGTGCCAGCAATCCAGGGGGCTCCGATACGCAGTACTTT. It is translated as CASNPGGSDTQYF.

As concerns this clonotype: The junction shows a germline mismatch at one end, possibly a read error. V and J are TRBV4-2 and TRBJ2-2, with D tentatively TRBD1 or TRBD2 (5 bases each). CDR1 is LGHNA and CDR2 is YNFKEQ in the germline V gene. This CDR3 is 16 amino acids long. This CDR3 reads CASSPVTGGNTGELLF. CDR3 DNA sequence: TGTGCCAGCAGCCCAGTAACAGGTGGTAACACCGGGGAGCTGCTTTTT.

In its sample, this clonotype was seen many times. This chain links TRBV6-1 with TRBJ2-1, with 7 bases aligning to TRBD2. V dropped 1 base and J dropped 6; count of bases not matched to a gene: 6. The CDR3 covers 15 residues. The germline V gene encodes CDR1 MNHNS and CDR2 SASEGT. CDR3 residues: CASSEEGGRINEQFF. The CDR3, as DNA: TGTGCCAGCAGTGAAGAGGGCGGGAGAATCAATGAGCAGTTCTTC.

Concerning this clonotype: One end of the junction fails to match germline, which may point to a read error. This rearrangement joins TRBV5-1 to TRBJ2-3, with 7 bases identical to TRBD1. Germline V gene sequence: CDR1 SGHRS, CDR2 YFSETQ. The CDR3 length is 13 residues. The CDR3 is CASGDRVTYTQYF. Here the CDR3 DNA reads TGCGCCAGCGGGGACAGAGTCACATATACGCAGTATTTT.